This T cell receptor beta chain was captured by sequencing in a study of OX40 agonist ivuxolimab in advanced cancers. Study-level information: At doses from 0.01 to 10 mg/kg, patients were given intravenous ivuxolimab every 2 weeks. Findings of the study overall: At 0.1 to 3.0 mg/kg, clonal expansion of CD4+ and CD8+ blood T cells had occurred by week 6. Still undetermined is the antigen specificity of the expanded peripheral T cells.

As to this clone: The antigen is undetermined.

CDR3 length: 14 amino acids. V lost 9 bases, J lost 4 bases, and 17 bases lay in between. The germline V gene has CDR1 ENHRY and CDR2 SYGVKD. The protocol was immunoSEQ multiplex PCR, while the TCRdb copy is restricted to in-frame clones and leaves out a portion. The repertoire holds about 83,000 clones, roughly 80% seen once, with about 1.7% in the top ten. The specimen was CD4+ or CD8+ T cells sorted from blood, collected in a trial of the OX40 agonist ivuxolimab. The sequence derives from an adult with an advanced solid tumor such as melanoma, head and neck, liver or kidney cancer. This chain uses TRBV10-3 with TRBJ2-3; tentatively, D is TRBD1 (5 bases). DNA for the CDR3: TGTGCCATTTGCAGGGAATTTCGGGCAGATACGCAGTATTTT. It is translated as CAICREFRADTQYF.